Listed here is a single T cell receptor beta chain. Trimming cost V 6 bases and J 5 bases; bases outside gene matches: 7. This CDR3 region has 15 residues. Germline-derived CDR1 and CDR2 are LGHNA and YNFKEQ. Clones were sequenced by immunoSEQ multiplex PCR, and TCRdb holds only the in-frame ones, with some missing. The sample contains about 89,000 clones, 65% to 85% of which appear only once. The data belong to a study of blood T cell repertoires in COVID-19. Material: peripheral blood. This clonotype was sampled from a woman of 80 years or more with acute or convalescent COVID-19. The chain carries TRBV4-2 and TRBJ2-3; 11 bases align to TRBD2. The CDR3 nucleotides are TGTGCCAGCAGGGTAGCGGGGGGGCTTGTAGATACGCAGTATTTT. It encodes CASRVAGGLVDTQYF.